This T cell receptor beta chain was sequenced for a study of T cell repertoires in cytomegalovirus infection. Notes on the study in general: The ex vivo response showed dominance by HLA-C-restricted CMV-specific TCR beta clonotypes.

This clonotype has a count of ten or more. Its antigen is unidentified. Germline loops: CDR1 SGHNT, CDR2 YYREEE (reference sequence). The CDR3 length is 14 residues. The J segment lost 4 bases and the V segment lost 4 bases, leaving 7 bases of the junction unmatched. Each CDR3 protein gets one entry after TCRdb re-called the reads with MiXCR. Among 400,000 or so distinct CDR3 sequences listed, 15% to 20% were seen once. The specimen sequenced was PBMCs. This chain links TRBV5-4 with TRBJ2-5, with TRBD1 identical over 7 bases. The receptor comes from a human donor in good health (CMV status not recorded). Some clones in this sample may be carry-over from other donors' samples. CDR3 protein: CASSRQGPGETQYF. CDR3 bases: TGTGCCAGCAGCCGACAGGGTCCCGGAGAGACCCAGTACTTC.